This T cell receptor beta chain was captured by sequencing in a study of blood T cells in healthy people across ages. This clonotype was recorded a few times. The antigen remains unidentified. It was with a sample-barcoded 5' primer and a J-beta primer mix that a second PCR of roughly 6 to 12 cycles was run. The authors tagged each cDNA molecule using a template-switch adaptor with 12 random nucleotides. From the 5' RACE reads, TCRdb called clonotypes with MiXCR, one entry per CDR3 protein. The sample lists about 730,000 distinct CDR3 sequences, 35% to 45% occurring once. Whole-study results and caveats: Older age went with lower TCR beta diversity per million T cells, in a roughly linear way. Higher diversity and more naive CD4+ cells were features of long-lived donors, compared to aged donors.

The source material was blood. The receptor comes from a woman aged 55-69 years in good health.

For the CDR3, the DNA is TGTGCCAGCAGCTTAGCGGGACCGAAGGGGAATTCACCCCTCCACTTT. It codes for CASSLAGPKGNSPLHF. This chain connects TRBV7-2 to TRBJ1-6, with D possibly matching TRBD1 (5 bases). The CDR3 is 16 residues long. Germline values: CDR1 SGHTA, CDR2 FQGNSA. Between the trimmed V and J ends, which lost 0 bases and 7 bases, there was a span of 13 bases.